This entry describes one TCR beta chain. Antigen unknown. CDR1 is MDHEN and CDR2 is SYDVKM in the germline V gene. The CDR3 length is 14 residues. Trimming cost V 2 bases and J 7 bases, with 12 bases left between them. Sample-barcoded 5' priming and a J-beta primer mix drove a second PCR of 7 to 11 cycles. TCRdb used MiXCR to reprocess the 5' RACE reads, holding one entry per CDR3 protein. The profile shows approximately 490,000 distinct CDR3 sequences, approximately 25% of them singletons. The record originates from a study of blood T cells in healthy people across ages. Study results and caveats: Naive and antigen-experienced cells were not separated, limiting conclusive comparison.

These same data were also listed under a study on T cells of mothers and their children. As that study records: Normalized overlap was always slightly, never significantly, higher in related than unrelated mother-child pairs.

V is TRBV28 and J is TRBJ2-1; D is possibly TRBD1 (6 bases). Sequenced sample: blood. The clonotype originates from a boy younger than 18 in good health. The CDR3 spells CASSLEWGQNEQFF. The CDR3 nucleotides are TGTGCCAGCAGTTTAGAGTGGGGGCAAAATGAGCAGTTCTTC.